The source of this TCR beta chain is a study of cytomegalovirus exposure and HLA in healthy donors. On the study more broadly: Some 77 million unique TCRs from HLA-typed donors were held in an early release of data. Notes on the study in general: In a later analysis, approximately 15,000 TCR beta sequences were associated with HLA alleles at 0.05 false discovery rate. Later work showed greater clonal expansion in HLA-associated TCR beta chains than in equally common others.

On this clone itself: Antigen unknown.

The CDR3 has 13 residues. The germline CDR1 and CDR2 sequences are SNHLY and FYNNEI. V lost 6 bases to trimming and J lost 9 bases; unmatched junction nucleotides: 7. The primer mix had 60 Vbeta and 13 Jbeta primers. Per the original methods: Later analysis identified tens of millions of unique TCR beta chains, approximately 11 million shared. Some clones are missing from TCRdb's copy, which holds only in-frame ones; the method was immunoSEQ multiplex PCR. The V and J calls and clone size come from that table; D and trimming were worked out from the DNA. The sample yields under 200,000 clones, about an eighth seen once.

The sequencing input was PBMCs. The rearrangement links TRBV2 to TRBJ2-2, with 7 nucleotides matching TRBD2. The TCR was taken from a man aged 50 to 60 in good health and CMV-seropositive. The CDR3 region has the DNA TGTGCCAGCAGAGTCAGGGAGGGCCGGGAGCTGTTTTTT. This encodes CASRVREGRELFF.